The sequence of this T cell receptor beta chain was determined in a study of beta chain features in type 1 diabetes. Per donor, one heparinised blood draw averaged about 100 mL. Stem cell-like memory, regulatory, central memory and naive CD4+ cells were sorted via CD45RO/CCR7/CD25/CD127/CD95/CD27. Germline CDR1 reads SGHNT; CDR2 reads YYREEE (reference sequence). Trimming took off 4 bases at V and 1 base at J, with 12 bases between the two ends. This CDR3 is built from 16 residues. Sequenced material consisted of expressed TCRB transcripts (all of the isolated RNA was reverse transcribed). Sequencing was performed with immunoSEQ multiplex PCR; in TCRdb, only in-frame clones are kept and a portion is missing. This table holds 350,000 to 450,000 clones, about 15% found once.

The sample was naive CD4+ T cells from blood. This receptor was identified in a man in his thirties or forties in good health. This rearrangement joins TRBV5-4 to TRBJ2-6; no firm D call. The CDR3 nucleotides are TGTGCCAGCAGCACCCCTAGAAAATCTGGGGCCAACGTCCTGACTTTC. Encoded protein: CASSTPRKSGANVLTF. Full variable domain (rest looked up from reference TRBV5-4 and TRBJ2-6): ETGVTQSPTHLIKTRGQQVTLRCSSQSGHNTVSWYQQALGQGPQFIFQYYREEENGRGNFPPRFSGLQFPNYSSELNVNALELDDSALYLCASSTPRKSGANVLTFGAGSRLTVL.